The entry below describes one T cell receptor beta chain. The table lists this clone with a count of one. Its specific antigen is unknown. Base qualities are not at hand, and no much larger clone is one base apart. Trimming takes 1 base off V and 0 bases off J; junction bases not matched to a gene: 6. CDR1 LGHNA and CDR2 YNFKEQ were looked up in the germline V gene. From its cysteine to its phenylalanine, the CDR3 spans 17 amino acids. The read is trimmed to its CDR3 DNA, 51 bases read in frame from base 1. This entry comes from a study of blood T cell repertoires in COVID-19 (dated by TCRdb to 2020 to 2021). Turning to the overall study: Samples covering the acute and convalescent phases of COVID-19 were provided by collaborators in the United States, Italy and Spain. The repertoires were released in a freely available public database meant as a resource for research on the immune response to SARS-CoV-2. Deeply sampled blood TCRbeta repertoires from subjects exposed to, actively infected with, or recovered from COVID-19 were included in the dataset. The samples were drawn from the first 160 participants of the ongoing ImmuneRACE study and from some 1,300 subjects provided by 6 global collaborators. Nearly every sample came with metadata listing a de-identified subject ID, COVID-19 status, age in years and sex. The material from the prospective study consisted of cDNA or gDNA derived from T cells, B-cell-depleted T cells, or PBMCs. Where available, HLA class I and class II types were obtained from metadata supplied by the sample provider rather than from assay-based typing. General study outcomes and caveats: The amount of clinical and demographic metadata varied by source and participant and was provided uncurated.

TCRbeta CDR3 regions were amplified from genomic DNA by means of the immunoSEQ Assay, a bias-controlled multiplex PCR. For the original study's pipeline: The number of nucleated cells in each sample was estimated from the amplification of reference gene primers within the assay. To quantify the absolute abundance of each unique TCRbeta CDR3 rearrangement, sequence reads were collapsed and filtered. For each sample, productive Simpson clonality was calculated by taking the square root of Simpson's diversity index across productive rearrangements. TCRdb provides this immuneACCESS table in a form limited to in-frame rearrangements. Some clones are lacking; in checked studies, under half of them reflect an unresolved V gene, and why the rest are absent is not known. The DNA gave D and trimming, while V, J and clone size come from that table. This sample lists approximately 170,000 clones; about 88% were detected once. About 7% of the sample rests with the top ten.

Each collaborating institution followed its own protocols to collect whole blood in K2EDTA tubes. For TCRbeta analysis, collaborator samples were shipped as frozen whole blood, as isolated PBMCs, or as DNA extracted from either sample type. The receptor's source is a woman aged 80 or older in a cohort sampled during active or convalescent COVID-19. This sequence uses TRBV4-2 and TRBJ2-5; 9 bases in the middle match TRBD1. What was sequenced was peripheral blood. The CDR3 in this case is CASSQGEGQGYQETQYF. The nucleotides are TGTGCCAGCAGCCAAGGGGAAGGACAGGGGTACCAAGAGACCCAGTACTTC.